This T cell receptor (beta chain) was identified during a study of a mutant IDH1 vaccine in newly diagnosed glioma. Background on the study: The start of vaccination came 4-6 weeks after radiotherapy alone, or with temozolomide cycles. Mean patient age was approximately 39 years; approximately 62% were male and about 38% female. Most had both radiotherapy and temozolomide beforehand; others had only one.

Germline lookup yields CDR1 MNHEY and CDR2 SVGAGI. This CDR3 is 15 amino acids long. Trimming removed 6 bases at V and 0 bases at J, with 12 bases between. The assay was immunoSEQ multiplex PCR, and TCRdb's table has in-frame clones only and misses some. The sample holds over 25,000 clones; 87% are singletons and the top ten take approximately 3.3%. This clone was recorded once. Its antigen remains unidentified. Time point described: week 5, during vaccination. Each vaccine dose was 300 ug of mutant IDH1 20-mer peptide, with topical imiquimod. Donors harbored newly found WHO grade 3 or 4 IDH1-mutant, ATRX-lost astrocytomas.

The J gene is TRBJ1-5, the V gene TRBV6-5; D gene unclear. The sequence came from a woman aged 40 to 50 with glioma. Some clones in this sample may be carry-over from other donors' samples. This material consisted of peripheral blood mononuclear cells (PBMCs), taken from a glioma patient whose treatment included an IDH1 peptide vaccine. CDR3 DNA: TGTGCCAGCAGCCCTTTTGTGGGTAGCAATCAGCCCCAGCATTTT. Translating it yields CASSPFVGSNQPQHF.